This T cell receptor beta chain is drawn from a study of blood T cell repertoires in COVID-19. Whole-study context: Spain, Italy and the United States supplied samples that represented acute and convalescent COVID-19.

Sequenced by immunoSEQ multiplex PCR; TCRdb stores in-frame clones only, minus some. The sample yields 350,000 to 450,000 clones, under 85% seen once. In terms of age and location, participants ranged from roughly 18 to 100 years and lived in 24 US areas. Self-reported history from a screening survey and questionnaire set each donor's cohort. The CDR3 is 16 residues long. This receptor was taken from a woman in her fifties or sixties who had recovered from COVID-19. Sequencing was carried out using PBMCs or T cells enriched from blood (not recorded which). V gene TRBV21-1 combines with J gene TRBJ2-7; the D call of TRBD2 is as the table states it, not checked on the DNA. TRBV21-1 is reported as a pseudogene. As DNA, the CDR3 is TGTGCCAGCAGCAAAAGACTCCGTATAGGCTCCTACGAGCAGTACTTC. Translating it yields CASSKRLRIGSYEQYF.